A single sample is the source of the 32 T cell receptor beta chains below, sequenced in a study of blood T cell repertoires in COVID-19. Profiled with immunoSEQ multiplex PCR; TCRdb holds only in-frame clones, not every one. Among some 250,000 clones listed, roughly 86% were seen once. Sequencing was performed on peripheral blood. These receptors were taken from a woman aged 70 to 79 with active or convalescent COVID-19.

This chain joins TRBV3-1 (or the pseudogene TRBV3-2) and TRBJ2-1; 7 bases are shared with TRBD2. The CDR3 totals 15 residues. Germline assignment: CDR1 LGHDT and CDR2 YNNKEL (reference sequence). The V gene end was trimmed by 8 bases and the J gene end by 1 base; junction bases not matched to a gene: 8. CDR3 residues: CASRARGTSYNEQFF. Written as DNA, the CDR3 is TGTGCCAGCCGTGCGCGGGGGACTTCCTACAATGAGCAGTTCTTC.

This chain joins TRBV3-1 (or the pseudogene TRBV3-2) and TRBJ1-3, with D maybe TRBD1 (5 bases). Germline V CDR1 and CDR2: LGHDT, YNNKEL (reference sequence). Trimming stripped 0 bases from V and 0 bases from J, with 9 bases between. This CDR3 comprises 16 residues. CDR3 amino acids: CASSQDHGGSGNTIYF. The CDR3 DNA sequence: TGTGCCAGCAGCCAAGATCACGGGGGCTCTGGAAACACCATATATTTT.

This chain connects TRBV7-6 to TRBJ1-5; unclear D gene. The CDR3 spans 15 residues. The V gene lost 1 base and the J gene lost 1 base, with 8 bases spanning the gap. Germline V gives CDR1 SGHVS, CDR2 FNYEAQ. CDR3 coding DNA: TGTGCCAGCAGCTTAGAACCTCGGAGCAATCAGCCCCAGCATTTT. It is translated as CASSLEPRSNQPQHF.

The rearrangement links TRBV13 to TRBJ2-1, with D maybe TRBD2 (6 bases). The CDR3 has 16 amino acids. The germline V gene encodes CDR1 PRHDT and CDR2 FYEKMQ (reference sequence). V was cut by 4 bases and J by 5 bases, with 18 bases left in between. CDR3 in amino acids: CASSSPGGWGDNEQFF. Written as DNA, the CDR3 is TGTGCCAGCAGCTCGCCCGGAGGGTGGGGAGACAATGAGCAGTTCTTC.

This chain joins TRBV6-4 and TRBJ2-3; 7 bases match TRBD1. The junction had 3 bases not matched to a gene; V was cut back by 0 bases and J by 3 bases. The CDR3 is 15 residues long. Germline V CDR1 and CDR2: MRHNA, SNTAGT. The CDR3 DNA reads as TGTGCCAGCAGTGACTCCGAGACAGGGACAGATACGCAGTATTTT. Residues: CASSDSETGTDTQYF.

J is TRBJ1-2 and V is TRBV19, with 9 bases identical to TRBD1. With V trimmed by 6 bases and J by 7 bases, 15 bases remained unmatched. The germline V gene has CDR1 LNHDA and CDR2 SQIVND (reference sequence). This CDR3 is 16 amino acids long. This CDR3 reads CASSTGTGNKLGGYTF. CDR3 DNA sequence: TGTGCCAGTAGCACCGGGACAGGGAATAAATTAGGTGGCTACACCTTC.

V and J are TRBV19 and TRBJ1-1; tentatively, D is TRBD1 (5 bases). V shed 0 bases and J shed 5 bases, with 13 bases lying between them. The CDR3 runs 15 residues. Germline V gene data show CDR1 as LNHDA and CDR2 as SQIVND (reference sequence). As DNA, the CDR3 is TGTGCCAGTAGTATAGATCTGGGGACTGGAACTGAAGCTTTCTTT. It codes for CASSIDLGTGTEAFF.

The chain combines TRBV11-2 with TRBJ1-2, with D perhaps TRBD1 (5 bases). Germline lookup yields CDR1 SGHAT and CDR2 FQNNGV. The ends were cut back, 4 bases at V and 5 bases at J, with 8 bases in the middle. The CDR3 spans 12 residues. CDR3 residues: CASSSRGYGYTF. The DNA of the CDR3 is TGTGCCAGCAGCTCCCGGGGGTATGGCTACACCTTC.

The chain carries TRBV5-6 and TRBJ1-2; no clear D. The CDR3 extends over 15 amino acids. The ends were cut back, 0 bases at V and 7 bases at J, with 16 bases in the middle. The germline V gene has CDR1 SGHDT and CDR2 YYEEEE. The CDR3 here is CASSLVGREGAGYTF. The CDR3 DNA follows: TGTGCCAGCAGCTTGGTCGGTCGCGAGGGTGCTGGCTACACCTTC.

The chain carries TRBV4-3 and TRBJ2-3, with TRBD2 matching 10 bases. J was trimmed by 2 bases and V by 2 bases; bases with no gene match: 7. Per germline, CDR1 LGHNA and CDR2 YSLEER. This CDR3 contains 17 residues. The CDR3 region has the DNA TGCGCCAGCAGCCAACTCCCACTAGCGGGGTTCACAGATACGCAGTATTTT. Its protein is CASSQLPLAGFTDTQYF.

Note on this clone: Relative to the germline gene, one junction end is altered; a read error may explain this. The gene calls are TRBV3-1 (or the pseudogene TRBV3-2) and TRBJ1-1; tentatively, D is TRBD1 (5 bases). The CDR3 totals 14 residues. Germline CDR1 and CDR2: LGHDT and YNNKEL (reference sequence). The CDR3 here is CANSRGGLNTEAFF. As DNA, the CDR3 is TGTGCCAACAGCCGCGGGGGGTTGAACACTGAAGCTTTCTTT.

This chain joins TRBV9 and TRBJ1-1, with 8 bases aligning to TRBD1. The J segment lost 0 bases and the V segment lost 3 bases, leaving 10 bases of the junction unmatched. The length of the CDR3 is 17 residues. The germline V gene encodes CDR1 SGDLS and CDR2 YYNGEE. CDR3 in amino acids: CASSASGGLFMNTEAFF. The CDR3 bases are TGTGCCAGCAGCGCATCAGGGGGCCTTTTCATGAACACTGAAGCTTTCTTT.

This clone was seen just once. This sequence joins TRBV18 and TRBJ1-5; D gene ambiguous. This CDR3 contains 14 residues. Trimming removed 3 bases at V and 0 bases at J, with 6 bases between. Per germline, CDR1 KGHSH and CDR2 LQKENI. DNA of the CDR3: TGTGCCAGCTCACCCTACTATAGCAATCAGCCCCAGCATTTT. Its protein product is CASSPYYSNQPQHF.

The CDR3 DNA reads as TGTGCCAGCAGCTTAAATACGGGTAATGAGCAGTTCTTC. Translating it yields CASSLNTGNEQFF. This chain joins TRBV11-2 and TRBJ2-1, with D unclear. This CDR3 comprises 13 residues. Trimming stripped 2 bases from V and 7 bases from J, with 9 bases between. Germline loops: CDR1 SGHAT, CDR2 FQNNGV.

In the case of this clone: Within the sample, other DNA sequences also encode this same CDR3. V is TRBV5-1 and J is TRBJ1-4; no clear D. The CDR3 runs to 15 residues. Looked up from germline, CDR1 is SGHRS and CDR2 is YFSETQ. The V end lost 2 bases, the J end lost 0 bases, and 8 bases lay between the germline ends. This CDR3 is CASSLGRATNEKLFF. CDR3 sequence (DNA): TGCGCCAGCAGCTTAGGGAGAGCAACTAATGAAAAACTGTTTTTT.

The J gene is TRBJ1-6, the V gene TRBV18; TRBD1 aligns across 7 bases. CDR1 is KGHSH, CDR2 LQKENI, per germline. Trimming cost V 0 bases and J 4 bases; bases outside gene matches: 3. The CDR3 length is 16 residues. CDR3 coding DNA: TGTGCCAGCTCACCACCTGAGGGGGCTTATAATTCACCCCTCCACTTT. Its protein is CASSPPEGAYNSPLHF.

V usage is TRBV27 and J usage is TRBJ2-3, with D possibly being TRBD1 (7 bases). The CDR3 loop spans 15 amino acids. Germline V gene sequence: CDR1 MNHEY, CDR2 SMNVEV (reference sequence). Trimming pared 3 bases from V and 6 bases from J, leaving 16 bases between. CDR3 sequence reads: CASSFRQGGHDTQYF. The CDR3 nucleotides read TGTGCCAGCAGTTTCCGGCAGGGGGGCCACGATACGCAGTATTTT.

The V gene is TRBV5-6, the J gene TRBJ1-4, with D uncertain. Trimming shortened V by 4 bases and J by 3 bases, and 10 bases separated the two germline ends. Germline-derived CDR1 and CDR2 are SGHDT and YYEEEE. The CDR3 extends over 14 amino acids. In DNA form, the CDR3 reads TGTGCCAGCAGCCATCAGGCTGCTAATGAAAAACTGTTTTTT. It is translated as CASSHQAANEKLFF.

This chain uses TRBV3-1 (or the pseudogene TRBV3-2) with TRBJ2-3; 7 positions agree with TRBD2. In germline, CDR1 is LGHDT, CDR2 YNNKEL (reference sequence). The CDR3 is 15 amino acids. Unmatched junction bases numbered 3, after V lost 2 bases and J lost 1 base. The CDR3 nucleotides are TGTGCCAGCAGCCAATTACGGGGGGGCACAGATACGCAGTATTTT. It translates to CASSQLRGGTDTQYF.

This clone was counted between two and nine times. The chain uses TRBV20-1 and TRBJ1-5, with D hard to call. Germline V gene data show CDR1 as DFQATT and CDR2 as SNEGSKA (reference sequence). V was cut by 3 bases and J by 5 bases, with 14 bases left in between. The CDR3 runs 14 residues. The CDR3 DNA reads TGCAGTGCTAGTGGCGGTCAGCGCTATCAGCCCCAGCATTTT. Amino acids: CSASGGQRYQPQHF.

V usage is TRBV18 and J usage is TRBJ1-5, with 8 bases fitting TRBD1. There are 16 residues in the CDR3. Germline V gene sequence: CDR1 KGHSH, CDR2 LQKENI. V trimming: 1 base; J trimming: 10 bases; junction bases outside the gene matches: 12. The CDR3 DNA reads TGTGCCAGCTCACCACGTCAGGGGGCCTCAATGGGACCCCAGCATTTT. Residues: CASSPRQGASMGPQHF.

The chain joins TRBV3-1 (or the pseudogene TRBV3-2) to TRBJ1-6; D ambiguous. Germline V lookup: CDR1 LGHDT, CDR2 YNNKEL (reference sequence). The V gene lost 4 bases and the J gene lost 6 bases, with 10 bases spanning the gap. This CDR3 contains 14 residues. CDR3 protein: CASSPGRLNSPLHF. The CDR3 DNA is TGTGCCAGCAGCCCTGGGCGCCTTAATTCACCCCTCCACTTT.

This chain joins TRBV19 and TRBJ2-3; D gene unclear. The CDR3 has 13 residues. V lost 3 bases, J lost 3 bases, and 7 bases lay in between. CDR1 is LNHDA and CDR2 is SQIVND in the germline V gene (reference sequence). For the CDR3, the DNA is TGTGCCAGTAGTATCACCGGTACAGATACGCAGTATTTT. This codes for CASSITGTDTQYF.

This rearrangement joins TRBV11-3 to TRBJ2-7, with 9 bases identical to TRBD1. Per the germline V gene, CDR1 is SGHNT and CDR2 is YENEEA. With 9 bases clipped from V and 4 bases from J, the junction kept 10 bases outside the gene matches. CDR3 length equals 14 residues. In nucleotides, the CDR3 is TGTGCCAGGGTTCGGGACAGGGACTTTTACGAGCAGTACTTC. It translates to CARVRDRDFYEQYF.

The chain couples TRBV7-8 to TRBJ2-7; D unresolved. V lost 2 bases, J lost 3 bases, and 8 bases lay in between. The CDR3 totals 13 residues. CDR1 SGHVS and CDR2 FQNEAQ come from the germline V gene. The CDR3 coding sequence is TGTGCCAGCAGCTTAAACACCAACTACGAGCAGTACTTC. As protein: CASSLNTNYEQYF.

The V gene is TRBV3-1 (or the pseudogene TRBV3-2), the J gene TRBJ1-2, with 10 bases matching TRBD1. The CDR3 is 14 amino acids. Germline V gene sequence: CDR1 LGHDT, CDR2 YNNKEL (reference sequence). After removal of 4 bases from V and 6 bases from J, the junction contained 5 bases not matched to a gene. This CDR3 is CASSRDRGRDGYTF. The CDR3 coding sequence is TGTGCCAGCAGCCGTGACAGGGGGCGCGATGGCTACACCTTC.

J is TRBJ1-4 and V is TRBV11-2; D remains ambiguous. Trimming left V 2 bases short and J 6 bases short, with 13 bases between. Germline V gives CDR1 SGHAT, CDR2 FQNNGV. This CDR3 contains 15 residues. The CDR3 DNA follows: TGTGCCAGCAGCTTAAACTTTTATCGGGATGAAAAACTGTTTTTT. This gives the protein CASSLNFYRDEKLFF.

The chain has TRBV7-6 and TRBJ1-5, with no clear D. Germline loops: CDR1 SGHVS, CDR2 FNYEAQ. V lost 1 base, J lost 5 bases, and 12 bases lay in between. The CDR3 has 15 residues. The CDR3 is CASSLEIGRDQPQHF. CDR3 DNA sequence: TGTGCCAGCAGCTTAGAAATAGGGAGGGATCAGCCCCAGCATTTT.

The rearrangement uses TRBV5-1 and TRBJ1-6; tentatively, D is TRBD1 (6 bases). The CDR3 runs 16 residues. Germline V gives CDR1 SGHRS, CDR2 YFSETQ. Between the trimmed V and J ends, which lost 6 bases and 5 bases, there was a span of 18 bases. The CDR3 coding sequence is TGCGCCAGCAAACTTGGACAGCTCGTTCATAATTCACCCCTCCACTTT. Translating gives CASKLGQLVHNSPLHF.

J is TRBJ1-6 and V is TRBV19; TRBD1 might be the D (6 bases). The V gene lost 6 bases and the J gene lost 9 bases, with 15 bases spanning the gap. The germline CDR1 and CDR2 sequences are LNHDA and SQIVND (reference sequence). The CDR3 extends over 14 amino acids. The CDR3 DNA reads as TGTGCCAGTAGGATCCAGGGGATGGGTTCACCCCTCCACTTT. It translates to CASRIQGMGSPLHF.

The V and J genes are TRBV9 and TRBJ1-6; maybe TRBD1 (5 bases). The CDR3 is made up of 14 amino acids. The V and J ends lost 1 base and 7 bases respectively, with 9 bases between them. Germline loops: CDR1 SGDLS, CDR2 YYNGEE. Written as DNA, the CDR3 is TGTGCCAGCAGCGTAAGGGGTGGCAATTCACCCCTCCACTTT. Its protein is CASSVRGGNSPLHF. The whole variable domain, filled in from reference TRBV9 and TRBJ1-6, reads DSGVTQTPKHLITATGQRVTLRCSPRSGDLSVYWYQQSLDQGLQFLIQYYNGEERAKGNILERFSAQQFPDLHSELNLSSLELGDSALYFCASSVRGGNSPLHFGNGTRLTVT.

This clone was observed once. The rearrangement joins TRBV14 to TRBJ2-1; 9 bases fit TRBD2. Germline loops: CDR1 SGHDN, CDR2 FVKESK. This CDR3 contains 14 residues. J gave up 4 bases and V 6 bases, and 4 bases lay outside the gene matches. CDR3 in DNA: TGTGCCAGCAGGAAGCGGGGGGAATACAATGAGCAGTTCTTC. Translation gives CASRKRGEYNEQFF.